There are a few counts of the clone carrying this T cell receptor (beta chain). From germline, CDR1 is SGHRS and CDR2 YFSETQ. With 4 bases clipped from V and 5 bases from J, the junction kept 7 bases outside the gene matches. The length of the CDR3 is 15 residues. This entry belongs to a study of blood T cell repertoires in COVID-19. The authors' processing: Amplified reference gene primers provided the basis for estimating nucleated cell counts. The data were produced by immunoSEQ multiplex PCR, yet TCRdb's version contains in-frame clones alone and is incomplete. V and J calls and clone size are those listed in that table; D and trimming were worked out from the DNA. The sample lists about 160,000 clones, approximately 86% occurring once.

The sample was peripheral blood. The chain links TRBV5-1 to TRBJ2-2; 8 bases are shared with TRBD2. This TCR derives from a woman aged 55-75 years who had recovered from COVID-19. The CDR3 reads CASSIGGAGTGELFF. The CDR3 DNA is TGCGCCAGCAGCATCGGGGGGGCCGGGACCGGGGAGCTGTTTTTT.